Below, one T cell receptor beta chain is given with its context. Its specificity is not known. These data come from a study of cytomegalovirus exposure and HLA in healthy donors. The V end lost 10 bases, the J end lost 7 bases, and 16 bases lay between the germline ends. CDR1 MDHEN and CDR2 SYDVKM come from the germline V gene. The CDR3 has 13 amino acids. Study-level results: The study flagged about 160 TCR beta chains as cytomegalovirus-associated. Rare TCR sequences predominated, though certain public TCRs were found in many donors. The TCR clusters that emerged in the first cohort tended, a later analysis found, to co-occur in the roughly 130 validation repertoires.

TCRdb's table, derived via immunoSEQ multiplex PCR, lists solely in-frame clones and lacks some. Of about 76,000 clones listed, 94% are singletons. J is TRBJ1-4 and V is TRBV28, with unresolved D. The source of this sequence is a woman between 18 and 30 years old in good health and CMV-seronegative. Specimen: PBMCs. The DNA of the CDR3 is TGTGCCACCTCGTACGGGGATGCTGAAAAACTGTTTTTT. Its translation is CATSYGDAEKLFF.